The table lists the clone carrying this T cell receptor beta chain with many counts. As yet, its antigen is unknown. The sample comes from a study of T cells in Graves' hyperthyroidism and ophthalmopathy. Deletions cut 4 bases from V and 0 bases from J, with 21 bases between. Germline CDR1 is MNHNS and CDR2 is SASEGT. The CDR3 is 18 amino acids. Broader study findings: From stable hyperthyroidism, ophthalmopathy was set apart by a 13 V-J model. Onset of ophthalmopathy came a median approximately 6.8 months after the model predicted it.

TCR beta CDR3 region amplification was performed from RNA transcripts. When the TCR CDR3 underwent first-round RT-PCR, the HTBI primer set was used. TCRdb reprocessed the multiplex PCR reads via MiXCR and lists one record per CDR3 protein. This table holds approximately 330,000 distinct CDR3 sequences, around 15% found once. Each diagnosis drew on symptoms, thyroxine, TRAb, thyroid ultrasound and orbital computed tomography findings. The sample taken for sequencing was blood. The origin of this receptor is a woman between 40 and 55 years old with Graves' ophthalmopathy. The rearrangement links TRBV6-1 to TRBJ1-1; D may be TRBD1 (5 bases). CDR3 protein: CASSGPTAPRRMNTEAFF. In DNA, the CDR3 is TGTGCCAGCAGTGGCCCGACAGCGCCTAGAAGAATGAACACTGAAGCTTTCTTT.